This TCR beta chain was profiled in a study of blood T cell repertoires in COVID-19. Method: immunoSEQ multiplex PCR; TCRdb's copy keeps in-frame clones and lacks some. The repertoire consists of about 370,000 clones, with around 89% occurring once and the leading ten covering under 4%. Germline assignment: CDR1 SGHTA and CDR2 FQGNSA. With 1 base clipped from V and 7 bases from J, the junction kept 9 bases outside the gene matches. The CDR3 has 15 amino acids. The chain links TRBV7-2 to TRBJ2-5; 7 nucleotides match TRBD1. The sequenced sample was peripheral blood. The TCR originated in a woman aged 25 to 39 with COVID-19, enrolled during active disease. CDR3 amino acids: CASSLGITGVVTQYF. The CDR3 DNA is TGTGCCAGCAGCTTAGGTATTACAGGGGTGGTGACCCAGTACTTC. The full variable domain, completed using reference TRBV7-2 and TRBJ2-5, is GAGVSQSPSNKVTEKGKDVELRCDPISGHTALYWYRQSLGQGLEFLIYFQGNSAPDKSGLPSDRFSAERTGGSVSTLTIQRTQQEDSAVYLCASSLGITGVVTQYFGPGTRLLVL.